The 18 T cell receptor beta chains given below trace back to one sample, sequenced in a study of blood T cell repertoires in COVID-19 (TCRdb year 2020). Library construction relied on the immunoSEQ multiplex PCR assay. This immuneACCESS table, as held by TCRdb, lists in-frame sequences with V and J called but not all clones. Of the missing ones, under half trace to an unresolved V gene in checked studies; the others have no known cause. The sample table records more than 200,000 clones; roughly 84% of these occur just once. 27% of the sample comes from the top ten. Sequenced sample: peripheral blood. The source is a middle-aged man with acute or convalescent COVID-19.

In this sample, this clone turned up a few times. The chain employs TRBV7-6 and TRBJ2-5, with D perhaps matching TRBD1 (5 bases). This CDR3 has 14 amino acids. Trimming took 3 bases from V and 7 from J, leaving 15 bases between them. Germline assignment: CDR1 SGHVS and CDR2 FNYEAQ. The CDR3 reads CASSFSGNSGTQYF. CDR3 DNA: TGTGCCAGCAGCTTTTCAGGGAATTCGGGGACCCAGTACTTC.

The chain joins TRBV5-6 to TRBJ1-5; no clear D. V lost 4 bases to trimming and J lost 0 bases, with 8 bases between them. The germline CDR1 and CDR2 sequences are SGHDT and YYEEEE. The CDR3 sequence is 14 residues long. CDR3 sequence (DNA): TGTGCCAGCAGCCGGGGATATAGCAATCAGCCCCAGCATTTT. This gives the protein CASSRGYSNQPQHF.

The chain uses TRBV7-2 and TRBJ2-1; 9 bases map to TRBD1. Germline-derived CDR1 and CDR2 are SGHTA and FQGNSA. V shed 5 bases and J 6 bases; nucleotides not matched to a gene: 8. The CDR3 contains 15 residues. The CDR3 protein is CASSLWDRATNEQFF. In DNA form, the CDR3 reads TGTGCCAGCAGCCTCTGGGACAGGGCCACCAATGAGCAGTTCTTC. Full variable domain (rest looked up from reference TRBV7-2 and TRBJ2-1): GAGVSQSPSNKVTEKGKDVELRCDPISGHTALYWYRQSLGQGLEFLIYFQGNSAPDKSGLPSDRFSAERTGGSVSTLTIQRTQQEDSAVYLCASSLWDRATNEQFFGPGTRLTVL.

The rearrangement joins TRBV5-1 to TRBJ2-7, with 7 bases aligning to TRBD2. The germline gives CDR1 SGHRS, CDR2 YFSETQ. After removal of 4 bases from V and 5 bases from J, the junction contained 12 bases not matched to a gene. The CDR3 contains 15 residues. CDR3 sequence (DNA): TGCGCCAGCAGCCAGCGGGACTCCCGGGGAGACGAGCAGTACTTC. It specifies CASSQRDSRGDEQYF.

This chain joins TRBV5-1 and TRBJ2-5; the D is unclear. V was trimmed by 6 bases and J by 5 bases, leaving 8 bases between them. This CDR3 is built from 11 residues. Germline CDR1 is SGHRS and CDR2 is YFSETQ. This CDR3 is CASTDQETQYF. CDR3 nucleotide sequence: TGCGCCAGCACCGATCAGGAGACCCAGTACTTC.

This chain links TRBV4-2 with TRBJ2-7; 11 nucleotides match TRBD2. Germline trimming cut 3 bases from V and 5 bases from J; bases unmatched to any gene: 9. Looked up from germline, CDR1 is LGHNA and CDR2 is YNFKEQ. The CDR3 contains 16 residues. CDR3 loop: CASSHLTSGMRDEQYF. DNA of the CDR3: TGTGCCAGCAGCCATTTGACTAGCGGGATGAGGGACGAGCAGTACTTC.

V usage is TRBV5-1 and J usage is TRBJ2-7, with a possible D match to TRBD2 (6 bases). V lost 2 bases to trimming and J lost 4 bases, with 13 bases between them. The CDR3 consists of 14 residues. The germline gives CDR1 SGHRS, CDR2 YFSETQ. Written as DNA, the CDR3 is TGCGCCAGCAGCTTACAAGGAGGGAAGTACGAGCAGTACTTC. Its translation: CASSLQGGKYEQYF.

J is TRBJ1-2 and V is TRBV5-5; D gene unclear. Between the trimmed V and J ends, which lost 0 bases and 4 bases, there was a span of 7 bases. CDR3 length: 13 residues. CDR1 SGHKS and CDR2 YYEKEE come from the germline V gene (reference sequence). The CDR3 nucleotides are TGTGCCAGCAGCTTGGACAGCCGCTATGGCTACACCTTC. Translating gives CASSLDSRYGYTF.

The gene calls are TRBV28 and TRBJ1-2; no clear D gene. Deletions cut 4 bases from V and 1 base from J, with 13 bases between. Germline assignment: CDR1 MDHEN and CDR2 SYDVKM. The CDR3 extends over 15 amino acids. The CDR3 region is CASSSRLSFNYGYTF. CDR3 bases: TGTGCCAGCAGTTCCAGACTCTCATTTAACTATGGCTACACCTTC.

The rearrangement uses TRBV18 and TRBJ2-7; 7 bases agree with TRBD1. The J segment lost 4 bases and the V segment lost 4 bases, leaving 7 bases of the junction unmatched. Germline V gene lookup returns CDR1 KGHSH and CDR2 LQKENI. CDR3 size: 14 residues. The CDR3 bases are TGTGCCAGCTCACTGACCGGGACAGATTACGAGCAGTACTTC. This codes for CASSLTGTDYEQYF.

The genes are TRBV30 and TRBJ2-7; TRBD1 might be the D (6 bases). CDR1 GTSNPN and CDR2 SVGIG come from the germline V gene (reference sequence). V shed 0 bases and J shed 6 bases, with 12 bases lying between them. This CDR3 is 13 amino acids long. CDR3 protein: CAWSVRLGAEQYF. In DNA, the CDR3 is TGTGCCTGGAGTGTTAGATTGGGGGCCGAGCAGTACTTC.

This chain links TRBV6-5 with TRBJ2-2; D call uncertain. Deletions cut 0 bases from V and 3 bases from J, with 5 bases between. The germline gives CDR1 MNHEY, CDR2 SVGAGI. This CDR3 comprises 14 residues. CDR3 residues: CASSYSRDTGELFF. CDR3 bases: TGTGCCAGCAGTTACTCGCGCGACACCGGGGAGCTGTTTTTT.

The chain recombines TRBV27 with TRBJ1-2; 7 positions agree with TRBD1. This CDR3 has 16 residues. With 5 bases clipped from V and 3 bases from J, the junction kept 12 bases outside the gene matches. Per the germline V gene, CDR1 is MNHEY and CDR2 is SMNVEV (reference sequence). CDR3 region: CASSPFQRDRDYGYTF. CDR3 sequence (DNA): TGTGCCAGCAGTCCGTTCCAAAGGGACAGAGACTATGGCTACACCTTC.

The chain combines TRBV5-1 with TRBJ2-7; 10 bases map to TRBD1. The CDR3 extends over 15 amino acids. V lost 4 bases to trimming and J lost 4 bases; unmatched junction nucleotides: 8. Germline assignment: CDR1 SGHRS and CDR2 YFSETQ. The CDR3 bases are TGCGCCAGCAGCGTCACACCGGGACAGGGGTACGAGCAGTACTTC. Residues: CASSVTPGQGYEQYF.

This chain uses TRBV2 with TRBJ2-7, with 8 bases aligning to TRBD2. Germline CDR1 reads SNHLY; CDR2 reads FYNNEI. Germline trimming cut 8 bases from V and 7 bases from J; bases unmatched to any gene: 7. The CDR3 has 12 amino acids. CDR3 region: CASFGLAQEQYF. The CDR3 region has the DNA TGTGCCAGCTTTGGACTAGCTCAAGAGCAGTACTTC.

This clone occurred once. J is TRBJ1-1 and V is TRBV12-3 or TRBV12-4; D remains unclear. CDR3 length: 13 residues. Trimming took off 6 bases at V and 3 bases at J, with 11 bases between the two ends. The CDR3, as DNA: TGTGCCAGCAGCAGCGGGGAGTACACTGAAGCTTTCTTT. The encoded protein is CASSSGEYTEAFF.

The chain links TRBV30 to TRBJ2-7; a weak D match, TRBD1 (6 bases). Germline assignment: CDR1 GTSNPN and CDR2 SVGIG (reference sequence). The CDR3 is 14 residues long. V lost 0 bases and J 3 bases, leaving 12 bases between the germline ends. Written as DNA, the CDR3 is TGTGCCTGGAGTGTAGGGACATCCTTCTACGAGCAGTACTTC. Protein: CAWSVGTSFYEQYF.

The V call is TRBV27, the J call TRBJ2-3, with TRBD1 identical over 8 bases. Germline V gene data show CDR1 as MNHEY and CDR2 as SMNVEV (reference sequence). This CDR3 is built from 16 residues. The ends lost 2 bases at V and 0 bases at J; junction bases unmatched: 4. This CDR3 is CASSLRTGYSTDTQYF. CDR3 bases: TGTGCCAGCAGTTTAAGGACAGGGTATAGCACAGATACGCAGTATTTT.